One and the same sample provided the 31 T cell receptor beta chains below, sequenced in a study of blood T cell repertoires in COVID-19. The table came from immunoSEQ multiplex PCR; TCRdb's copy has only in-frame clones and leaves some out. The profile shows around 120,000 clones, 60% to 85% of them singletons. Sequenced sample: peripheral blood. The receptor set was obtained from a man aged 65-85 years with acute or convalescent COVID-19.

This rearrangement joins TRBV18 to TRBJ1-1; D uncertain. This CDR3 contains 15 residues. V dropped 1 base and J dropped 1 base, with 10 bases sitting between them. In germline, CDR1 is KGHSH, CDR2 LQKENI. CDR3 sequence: CASSPRADTNTEAFF. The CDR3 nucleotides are TGTGCCAGCTCACCACGGGCAGATACGAACACTGAAGCTTTCTTT. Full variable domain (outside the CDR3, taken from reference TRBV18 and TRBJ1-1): NAGVMQNPRHLVRRRGQEARLRCSPMKGHSHVYWYRQLPEEGLKFMVYLQKENIIDESGMPKERFSAEFPKEGPSILRIQQVVRGDSAAYFCASSPRADTNTEAFFGQGTRLTVV.

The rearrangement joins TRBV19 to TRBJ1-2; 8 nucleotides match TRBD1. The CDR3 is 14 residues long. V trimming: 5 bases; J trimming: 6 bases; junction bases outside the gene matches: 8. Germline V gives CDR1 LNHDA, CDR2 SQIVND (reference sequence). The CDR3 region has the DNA TGTGCCAGTAGTGTGGACAGGGCTTTTCATGGCTACACCTTC. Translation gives CASSVDRAFHGYTF. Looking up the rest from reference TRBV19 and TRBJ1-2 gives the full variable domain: DGGITQSPKYLFRKEGQNVTLSCEQNLNHDAMYWYRQDPGQGLRLIYYSQIVNDFQKGDIAEGYSVSREKKESFPLTVTSAQKNPTAFYLCASSVDRAFHGYTFGSGTRLTVV.

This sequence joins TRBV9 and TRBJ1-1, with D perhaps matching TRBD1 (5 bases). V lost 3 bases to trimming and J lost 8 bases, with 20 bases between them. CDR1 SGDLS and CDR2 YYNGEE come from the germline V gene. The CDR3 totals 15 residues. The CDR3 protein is CASSAGGTDLWEAFF. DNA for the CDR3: TGTGCCAGCAGCGCGGGCGGGACGGACCTCTGGGAAGCTTTCTTT.

The CDR3 DNA sequence: TGCGCCAGCAGCCCGTTAGCGGGGGGGCCGACAGATACGCAGTATTTT. Protein product: CASSPLAGGPTDTQYF. The chain links TRBV5-1 to TRBJ2-3, with 11 bases matching TRBD2. The CDR3 covers 16 residues. Unmatched junction bases numbered 7, after V lost 4 bases and J lost 3 bases. Looked up from germline, CDR1 is SGHRS and CDR2 is YFSETQ.

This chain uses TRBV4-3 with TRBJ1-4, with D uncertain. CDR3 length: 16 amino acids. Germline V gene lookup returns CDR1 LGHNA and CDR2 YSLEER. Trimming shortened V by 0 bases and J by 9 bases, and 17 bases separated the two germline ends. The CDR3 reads CASSQEGRVGEKKLFF. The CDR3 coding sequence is TGCGCCAGCAGCCAAGAAGGGCGGGTGGGAGAGAAAAAACTGTTTTTT.

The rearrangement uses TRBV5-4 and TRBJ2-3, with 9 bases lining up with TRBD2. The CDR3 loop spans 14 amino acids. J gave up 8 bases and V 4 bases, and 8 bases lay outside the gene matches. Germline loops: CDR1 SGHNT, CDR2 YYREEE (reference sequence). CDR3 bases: TGTGCCAGCAGCCCAGGGACTAGCCTCCGTACGCAGTATTTT. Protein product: CASSPGTSLRTQYF.

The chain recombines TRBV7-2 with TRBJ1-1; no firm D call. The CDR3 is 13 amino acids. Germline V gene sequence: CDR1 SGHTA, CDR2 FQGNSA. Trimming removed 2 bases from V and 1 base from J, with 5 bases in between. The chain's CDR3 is CASSLQENTEAFF. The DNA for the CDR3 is TGTGCCAGCAGCTTACAGGAGAACACTGAAGCTTTCTTT.

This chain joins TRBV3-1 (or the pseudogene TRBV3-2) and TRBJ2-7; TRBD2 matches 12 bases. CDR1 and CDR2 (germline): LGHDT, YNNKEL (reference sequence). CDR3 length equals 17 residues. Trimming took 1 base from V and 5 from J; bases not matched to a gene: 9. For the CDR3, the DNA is TGTGCCAGCAGCCAAGCCTCTAGCGGGGGGGCCGCCGACGAGCAGTACTTC. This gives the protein CASSQASSGGAADEQYF.

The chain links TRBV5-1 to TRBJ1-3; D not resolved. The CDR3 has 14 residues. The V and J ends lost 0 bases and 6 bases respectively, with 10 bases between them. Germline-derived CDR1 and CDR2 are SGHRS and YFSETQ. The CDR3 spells CASSLDVQSNTIYF. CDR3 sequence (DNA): TGCGCCAGCAGCTTGGATGTGCAGTCAAACACCATATATTTT.

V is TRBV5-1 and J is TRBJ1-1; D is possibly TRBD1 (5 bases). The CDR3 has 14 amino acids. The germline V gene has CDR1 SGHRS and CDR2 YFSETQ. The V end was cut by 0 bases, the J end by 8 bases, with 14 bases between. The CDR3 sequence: CASSLAAGKSEAFF. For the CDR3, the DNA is TGCGCCAGCAGCTTGGCCGCAGGGAAGTCCGAAGCTTTCTTT. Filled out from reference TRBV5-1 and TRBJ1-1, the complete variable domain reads KAGVTQTPRYLIKTRGQQVTLSCSPISGHRSVSWYQQTPGQGLQFLFEYFSETQRNKGNFPGRFSGRQFSNSRSEMNVSTLELGDSALYLCASSLAAGKSEAFFGQGTRLTVV.

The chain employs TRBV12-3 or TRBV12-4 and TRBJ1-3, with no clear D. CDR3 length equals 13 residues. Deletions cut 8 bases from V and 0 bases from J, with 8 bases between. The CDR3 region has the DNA TGTGCCAGCTGTCCCCGCTCTGGAAACACCATATATTTT. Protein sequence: CASCPRSGNTIYF.

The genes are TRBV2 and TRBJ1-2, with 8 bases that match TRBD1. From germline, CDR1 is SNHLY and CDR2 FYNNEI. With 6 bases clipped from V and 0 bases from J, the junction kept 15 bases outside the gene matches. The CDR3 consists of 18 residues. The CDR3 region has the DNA TGTGCCAGCAGCCAGGTTGGGGGCAGGGGGCTTTCTAACTATGGCTACACCTTC. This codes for CASSQVGGRGLSNYGYTF. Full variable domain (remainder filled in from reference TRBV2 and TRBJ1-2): EPEVTQTPSHQVTQMGQEVILRCVPISNHLYFYWYRQILGQKVEFLVSFYNNEISEKSEIFDDQFSVERPDGSNFTLKIRSTKLEDSAMYFCASSQVGGRGLSNYGYTFGSGTRLTVV.

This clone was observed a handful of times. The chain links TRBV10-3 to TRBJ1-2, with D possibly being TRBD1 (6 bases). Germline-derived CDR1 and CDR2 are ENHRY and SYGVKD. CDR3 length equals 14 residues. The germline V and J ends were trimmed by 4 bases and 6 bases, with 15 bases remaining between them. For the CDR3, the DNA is TGTGCCATCAGTGGGACAGCATCCGTGGATGGCTACACCTTC. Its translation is CAISGTASVDGYTF.

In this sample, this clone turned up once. The CDR3 here is CASSLEGASDYGYTF. The CDR3 nucleotides read TGCGCCAGCAGCTTGGAAGGAGCCTCTGACTATGGCTACACCTTC. The chain combines TRBV5-1 with TRBJ1-2; D gene ambiguous. The germline V and J ends were trimmed by 0 bases and 3 bases, with 12 bases remaining between them. Germline lookup yields CDR1 SGHRS and CDR2 YFSETQ. The CDR3 is 15 amino acids.

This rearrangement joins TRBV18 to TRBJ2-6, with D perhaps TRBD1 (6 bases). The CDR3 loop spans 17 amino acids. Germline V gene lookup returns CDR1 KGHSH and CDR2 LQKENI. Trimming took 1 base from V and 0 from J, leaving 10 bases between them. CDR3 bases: TGTGCCAGCTCACCACGGGACACCTACTCTGGGGCCAACGTCCTGACTTTC. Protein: CASSPRDTYSGANVLTF.

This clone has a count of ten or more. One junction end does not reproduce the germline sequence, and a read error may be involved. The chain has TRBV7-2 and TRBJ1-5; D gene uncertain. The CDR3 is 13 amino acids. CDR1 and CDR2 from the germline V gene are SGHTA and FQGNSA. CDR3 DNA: TGTGCCAGCAGCCCAGATAGCCATCAGCCCCAGCATTTT. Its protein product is CASSPDSHQPQHF.

The CDR3 region has the DNA TGTGCCAGCAGCCTTGACAGTTATGGCTATGGCTACACCTTC. Translating it yields CASSLDSYGYGYTF. The rearrangement joins TRBV11-2 to TRBJ1-2; a weak D match, TRBD1 (5 bases). Trimming took off 5 bases at V and 4 bases at J, with 14 bases between the two ends. The CDR3 covers 14 residues. CDR1 is SGHAT, CDR2 FQNNGV, per germline.

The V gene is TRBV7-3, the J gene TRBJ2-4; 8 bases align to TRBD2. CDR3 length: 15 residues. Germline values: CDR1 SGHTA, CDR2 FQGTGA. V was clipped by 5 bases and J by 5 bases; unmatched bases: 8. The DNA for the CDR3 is TGTGCCAGCAGCCCCCTCCCGGGGGGGGAAAACATTCAGTACTTC. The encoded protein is CASSPLPGGENIQYF.

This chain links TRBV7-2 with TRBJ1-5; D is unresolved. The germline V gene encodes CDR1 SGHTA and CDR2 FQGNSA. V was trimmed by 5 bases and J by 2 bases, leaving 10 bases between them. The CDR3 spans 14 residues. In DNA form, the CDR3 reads TGTGCCAGCAGCCTACGTTCGGGCAATCAGCCCCAGCATTTT. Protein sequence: CASSLRSGNQPQHF.

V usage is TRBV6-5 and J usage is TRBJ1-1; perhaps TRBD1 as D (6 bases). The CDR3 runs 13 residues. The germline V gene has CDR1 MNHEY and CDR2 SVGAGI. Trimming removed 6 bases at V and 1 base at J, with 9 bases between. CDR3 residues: CASRQGQNTEAFF. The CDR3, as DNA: TGTGCCAGCAGGCAGGGACAGAACACTGAAGCTTTCTTT.

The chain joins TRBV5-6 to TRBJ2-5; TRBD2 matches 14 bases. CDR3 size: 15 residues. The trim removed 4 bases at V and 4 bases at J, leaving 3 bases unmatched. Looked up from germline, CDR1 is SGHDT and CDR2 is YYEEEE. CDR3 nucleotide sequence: TGTGCCAGCAGCAGGACTAGCGGGGGGACAGAGACCCAGTACTTC. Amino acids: CASSRTSGGTETQYF.

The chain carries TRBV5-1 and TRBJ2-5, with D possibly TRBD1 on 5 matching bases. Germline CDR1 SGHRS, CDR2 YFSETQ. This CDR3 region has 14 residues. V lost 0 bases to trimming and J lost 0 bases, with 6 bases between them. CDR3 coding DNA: TGCGCCAGCAGCTTGGTAGGGGACCAAGAGACCCAGTACTTC. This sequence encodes CASSLVGDQETQYF.

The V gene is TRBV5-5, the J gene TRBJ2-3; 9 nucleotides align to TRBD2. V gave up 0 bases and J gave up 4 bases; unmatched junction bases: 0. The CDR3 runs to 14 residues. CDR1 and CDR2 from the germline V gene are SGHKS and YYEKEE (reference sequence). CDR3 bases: TGTGCCAGCAGCTTGGCTAGCGGGGCAGATACGCAGTATTTT. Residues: CASSLASGADTQYF.

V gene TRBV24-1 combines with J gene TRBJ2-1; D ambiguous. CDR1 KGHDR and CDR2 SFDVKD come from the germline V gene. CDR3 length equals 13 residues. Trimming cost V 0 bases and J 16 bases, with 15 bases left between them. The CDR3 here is CATSDLLGRRVFF. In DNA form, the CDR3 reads TGTGCCACCAGTGATTTGCTCGGCAGGCGAGTCTTCTTC.

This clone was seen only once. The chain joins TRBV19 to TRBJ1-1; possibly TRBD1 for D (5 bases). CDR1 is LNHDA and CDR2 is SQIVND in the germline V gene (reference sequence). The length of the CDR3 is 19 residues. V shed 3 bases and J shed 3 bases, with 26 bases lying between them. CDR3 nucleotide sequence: TGTGCCAGTAGTATCCTTTTTTGGGGCCCCGGTGGTGGAGACACTGAAGCTTTCTTT. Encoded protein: CASSILFWGPGGGDTEAFF.

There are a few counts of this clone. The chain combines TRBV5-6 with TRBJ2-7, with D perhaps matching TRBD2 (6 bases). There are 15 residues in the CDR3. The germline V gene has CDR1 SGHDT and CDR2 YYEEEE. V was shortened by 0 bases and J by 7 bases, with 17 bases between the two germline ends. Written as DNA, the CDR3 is TGTGCCAGCAGCTTGGGCCCGGGAGAAGCGTGGGAGCAGTACTTC. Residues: CASSLGPGEAWEQYF.

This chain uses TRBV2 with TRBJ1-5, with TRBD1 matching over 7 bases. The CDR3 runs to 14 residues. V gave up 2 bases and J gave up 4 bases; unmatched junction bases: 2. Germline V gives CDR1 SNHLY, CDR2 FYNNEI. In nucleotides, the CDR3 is TGTGCCAGCAGTGAAATGGGACAGAATCAGCCCCAGCATTTT. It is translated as CASSEMGQNQPQHF.

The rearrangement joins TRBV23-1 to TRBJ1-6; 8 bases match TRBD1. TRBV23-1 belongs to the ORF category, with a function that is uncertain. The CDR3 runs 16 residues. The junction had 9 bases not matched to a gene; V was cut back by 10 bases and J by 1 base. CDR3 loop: CAIWRTGKSYNSPLHF. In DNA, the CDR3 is TGCGCCATCTGGAGGACAGGGAAATCCTATAATTCACCCCTCCACTTT.

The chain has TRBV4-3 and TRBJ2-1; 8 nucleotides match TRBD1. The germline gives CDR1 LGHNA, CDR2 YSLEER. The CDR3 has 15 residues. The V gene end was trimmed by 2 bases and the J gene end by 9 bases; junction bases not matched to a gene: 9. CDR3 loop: CASSQSGTGGLEQFF. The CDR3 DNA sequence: TGCGCCAGCAGCCAATCCGGGACAGGCGGCCTTGAGCAGTTCTTC.

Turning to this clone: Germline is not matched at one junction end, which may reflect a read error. The CDR3, as DNA: TGTGCCAGCAGCCGAGCTACCTCGGGGAGGGACTTT. Translated: CASSRATSGRDF. V gene TRBV5-6 combines with J gene TRBJ1-6; D ambiguous. Germline V lookup: CDR1 SGHDT, CDR2 YYEEEE. The CDR3 runs 12 residues. Filled out from reference TRBV5-6 and TRBJ1-6, the complete variable domain reads DAGVTQSPTHLIKTRGQQVTLRCSPKSGHDTVSWYQQALGQGPQFIFQYYEEEERQRGNFPDRFSGHQFPNYSSELNVNALLLGDSALYLCASSRATSGRDFGNGTRLTVT.

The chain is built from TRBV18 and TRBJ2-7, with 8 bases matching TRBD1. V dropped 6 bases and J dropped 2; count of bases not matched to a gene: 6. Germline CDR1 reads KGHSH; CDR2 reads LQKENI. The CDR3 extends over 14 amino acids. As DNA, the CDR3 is TGTGCCAGCTCCAGTCAGGGGGCTCCCTACGAGCAGTACTTC. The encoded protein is CASSSQGAPYEQYF.